These T cell receptor beta chains were read from a single sample in a study of T cell clonotyping in hematopoietic cell transplantation. Here immunoSEQ multiplex PCR was the method, and the copy in TCRdb shows in-frame clones only, minus some. The sample yields fewer than 45,000 clones, 88% seen once. The sequencing input was peripheral blood mononuclear cells. These receptors were taken from a woman between 40 and 55 years old in good health. Some clones in this sample may be carry-over from other donors' samples. Each CDR3 is given with its conserved first and last residue. A D gene is named only where the DNA matches it firmly. For some rows the clone size is stated as once, few or many, or as a class when expanded; others skip it.

TGCGCCAGCAGCCCATTGTCAGTCGCGAGTACCGGGGAGCTGTTTTTT	CASSPLSVASTGELFF	-	-	TRBJ2-2	TRBV5-1
TGTGCCAGCAGTGTGGTGGGCAGGGTCCTGACTTTC	CASSVVGRVLTF	-	-	TRBJ2-6	TRBV6-1
TGCAGCGCATCCGACAGCCTCAACTCCTATGGCTACACCTTC	CSASDSLNSYGYTF	-	-	TRBJ1-2	TRBV29-1
TGTGCCTGGAGGGACAGGGGTAAGGACACGCAGTATTTT	CAWRDRGKDTQYF	TRBD1	-	TRBJ2-3	TRBV30
TGTGCCAGCAGTTACTCCAGGGCGCTCTCCTACGAGCAGTACTTC	CASSYSRALSYEQYF	-	-	TRBJ2-7	TRBV6-6
TGTGCCAGCAGCTTGGGGGGGAGGTTGAAGACCCAGTACTTC	CASSLGGRLKTQYF	-	-	TRBJ2-5	TRBV5-4
TGCGCCAGCAGCTTGGCGATGGACAGGGCGGACACTGAAGCTTTCTTT	CASSLAMDRADTEAFF	TRBD1	-	TRBJ1-1	TRBV5-1
TGTGCCAGCAGTTTACACCCCACTAGGCTGAATGAGCAGTTCTTC	CASSLHPTRLNEQFF	-	-	TRBJ2-1	TRBV28
TGTGCCATTCCGGGACCCCCGGGCGGGGAGCTGTTTTTT	CAIPGPPGGELFF	-	-	TRBJ2-2	TRBV7-3
TGTGCCAGCAGTCTGGGGTCACTTAGTAATGAAAAACTGTTTTTT	CASSLGSLSNEKLFF	-	-	TRBJ1-4	TRBV28
TGTGCCAGCAGTTTAGGGACTAGCGGTAATGAGCAGTTCTTC	CASSLGTSGNEQFF	TRBD2	-	TRBJ2-1	TRBV27
TGTGCCAGCAGCTTAGCAGCAGCCCGTGGCTACACCTTC	CASSLAAARGYTF	-	once	TRBJ1-2	TRBV7-2
TGTGCCAGCAGCCGTGGGACGGAGAACACTGAAGCTTTCTTT	CASSRGTENTEAFF	-	-	TRBJ1-1	TRBV14
TGTGCCACGGCAGAGACTAGCGGATCCTACAATGAGCAGTTCTTC	CATAETSGSYNEQFF	TRBD2	-	TRBJ2-1	TRBV19
TGCGCCAGCAGCCCGGATGCCTTCTACGAGCAGTACTTC	CASSPDAFYEQYF	-	-	TRBJ2-7	TRBV5-1
TGTGCCAGCAGCTTCGGTGGGACAGGGGGTACCGGGGAGCTGTTTTTT	CASSFGGTGGTGELFF	TRBD1	-	TRBJ2-2	TRBV5-6
TGTGCCAGCTCTTCCGGGACTAGCGGCTTAGAGTACTTC	CASSSGTSGLEYF	TRBD2	-	TRBJ2-7	TRBV11-2
TGTGCCAGCAGCTTGGCGGACATGATTTATGGCTACACCTTC	CASSLADMIYGYTF	-	-	TRBJ1-2	TRBV7-9
TGTGCCATCAGTGAGCCCCTCGGACTAGCGGGGCTCTCCTACGAGCAGTACTTC	CAISEPLGLAGLSYEQYF	TRBD2	once	TRBJ2-7	TRBV10-3
TGTGCCAGCAGCTTAACGGGTGGTCTCACTGAAGCTTTCTTT	CASSLTGGLTEAFF	-	-	TRBJ1-1	TRBV7-3
TGCGCCAGCAGCTGGCTAGCGGAATCCTACAATGAGCAGTTCTTC	CASSWLAESYNEQFF	TRBD2	once	TRBJ2-1	TRBV5-1
TGCAGCGTTGAAGTTGTGAGATCGGGAGAGACCCAGTACTTC	CSVEVVRSGETQYF	-	-	TRBJ2-5	TRBV29-1
TGTGCCAGCAGTTGGAAGTTGTTAGGGGTCAGGACTGAAGCTTTCTTT	CASSWKLLGVRTEAFF	-	few	TRBJ1-1	TRBV6-5
TGCGCCAGCAGCCAGACAGGCTATAGCAATCAGCCCCAGCATTTT	CASSQTGYSNQPQHF	-	-	TRBJ1-5	TRBV5-1
TGTGCCAGCCGCCAGCCAGGCCCAAATGAGCAGTTCTTC	CASRQPGPNEQFF	-	-	TRBJ2-1	TRBV2
TGTGCCAGCAGTTTCCGTAAGATGACAGGGGACGGGGCCAACGTCCTGACTTTC	CASSFRKMTGDGANVLTF	TRBD1	-	TRBJ2-6	TRBV27
TGTGCCAGCAGCGACACTAAGGCCGTGGCGGGAGCGGTGCAGTACTTC	CASSDTKAVAGAVQYF	TRBD2	-	TRBJ2-7	TRBV4-2
TGTGCCTGGGTCGGGACGGACTCCTACAATGAGCAGTTCTTC	CAWVGTDSYNEQFF	-	once	TRBJ2-1	TRBV30
TGTGCCAGCAGCGTCGAGGACAGGGACTACGAGCAGTACTTC	CASSVEDRDYEQYF	TRBD1	few	TRBJ2-7	TRBV9
TGTGCCAGCAGCGCCAGCGGGTATAGCAATCAGCCCCAGCATTTT	CASSASGYSNQPQHF	-	-	TRBJ1-5	TRBV9
TGTGCTCATTCGACAGGGACCACAGATACGCAGTATTTT	CAHSTGTTDTQYF	TRBD1	once	TRBJ2-3	TRBV6-6
TGTGCCTGGAGTTTCGACGGACTGGGAGGCTACACCTTC	CAWSFDGLGGYTF	-	-	TRBJ1-2	TRBV30
TGTGCCAGCACCGGTGGAGCGGCCGGCGAGGGTGGCTACACCTTC	CASTGGAAGEGGYTF	-	-	TRBJ1-2	TRBV28
TGTGCCAGCAGCCCGCGACGCAGGGGAACGGTGCCCCAGCATTTT	CASSPRRRGTVPQHF	-	few	TRBJ1-5	TRBV6-5
TGCGCCAGCAGCTTGGTTAGTGAGACAGGGGGCTCTGGCTACACCTTC	CASSLVSETGGSGYTF	TRBD1	-	TRBJ1-2	TRBV5-1
TGTGCCAGCAGTAATGGACAGCGCTCTGGAAACACCATATATTTT	CASSNGQRSGNTIYF	-	-	TRBJ1-3	TRBV6-5
TGTGCCAGCAGTGAACCCGGGACCGGTTCCTCTGGGGCCAACGTCCTGACTTTC	CASSEPGTGSSGANVLTF	-	once	TRBJ2-6	TRBV2
TGTGCCACCAATGACAGGGGGCGCTGTGGCTACACCTTC	CATNDRGRCGYTF	TRBD1	few	TRBJ1-2	TRBV11-1
TGTGCCAGCAGCTTGGGCACGGTCAAAGACTTC	CASSLGTVKDF	-	few	TRBJ2-7	TRBV5-4
TGCGCCAGCAGCCTTACGGGACTAGCGGACAATGAGCAGTTCTTC	CASSLTGLADNEQFF	TRBD2	-	TRBJ2-1	TRBV4-3
TGTGCCAGCAGGGAGCTTGAGCAGTTCTTC	CASRELEQFF	-	-	TRBJ2-1	TRBV2
TGTGCCTGGAGGGCGGGAGCAACAGATACGCAGTATTTT	CAWRAGATDTQYF	TRBD2	-	TRBJ2-3	TRBV30
TGTGCCAGCAGTCTACGACAGGCCTATGGCTACACCTTC	CASSLRQAYGYTF	-	-	TRBJ1-2	TRBV28
TGTGCCAGTAGTATAGAAGCGGTTACCTACAATGAGCAGTTCTTC	CASSIEAVTYNEQFF	-	-	TRBJ2-1	TRBV19
TGTGCCAGCAGCTGGACTAGCGGGATCGCCACCGGGGAGCTGTTTTTT	CASSWTSGIATGELFF	TRBD2	-	TRBJ2-2	TRBV7-3
TGCGCCAGCAGCCTGGCTAGCGGCACAGATACGCAGTATTTT	CASSLASGTDTQYF	-	-	TRBJ2-3	TRBV4-3
TGTGCCTGGAGTGGAGGACTAGCGGGAGGTTTGGAGTACTTC	CAWSGGLAGGLEYF	TRBD2	-	TRBJ2-7	TRBV30
TGTGCCAGCAGCCCCTTGGGACGCCTAAGCCATGAGCAGTTCTTC	CASSPLGRLSHEQFF	-	once	TRBJ2-1	TRBV28
TGTGCCAGCAGGCCCGAGGGGTTGGGAAGGGGCTACACCTTC	CASRPEGLGRGYTF	-	once	TRBJ1-2	TRBV5-4
TGCGCCAGCAGCTTTGTACAGGAATCCTACGAGCAGTACTTC	CASSFVQESYEQYF	-	-	TRBJ2-7	TRBV5-1
TGTGCCAGCAGCTCCGGGACAGGGAATCAGCCCCAGCATTTT	CASSSGTGNQPQHF	TRBD1	-	TRBJ1-5	TRBV2
TGTGCCAGCAGTGGTAGAGAGGGGGGAAACTATGGCTACACCTTC	CASSGREGGNYGYTF	-	-	TRBJ1-2	TRBV6-1
TGCAGCGTAGCGTCCGGGCTGCCAGCCGATGAAGCTTTCTTT	CSVASGLPADEAFF	-	-	TRBJ1-1	TRBV29-1
TGTGCCAGCAGTGAATGGGGATATGGCTACACCTTC	CASSEWGYGYTF	-	once	TRBJ1-2	TRBV25-1
TGTGCCAGCAGCCCCAGGACTAGCGTCGGCCTGGATACGCAGTATTTT	CASSPRTSVGLDTQYF	TRBD2	-	TRBJ2-3	TRBV11-1
TGTGCCAGCAGCTTAAGGGGGGTCACCGGGGAGCTGTTTTTT	CASSLRGVTGELFF	-	-	TRBJ2-2	TRBV7-2
TGTGCCAGCAGAAGGACGGATGCTAACTATGGCTACACCTTC	CASRRTDANYGYTF	-	-	TRBJ1-2	TRBV28